This section outlines one T cell receptor beta chain sequence together with its context. V dropped 0 bases and J dropped 4 bases, with 9 bases sitting between them. The CDR3 contains 13 residues. Germline V CDR1 and CDR2: GTSNPN, SVGIG (reference sequence). This sample was included in a study of shared clonotypes between healthy human individuals. This table comes from immunoSEQ multiplex PCR, and its TCRdb copy is limited to in-frame clones, with some not included. This sample has roughly 1,100,000 clones, with under 80% found just once. The sequence derives from a man younger than 35 in good health. The source material was memory CD4+ T cells sorted from blood. The subset denotes: CD45RA-negative fraction. The chain has TRBV30 and TRBJ1-2; TRBD1 is a possible D gene (5 bases). CDR3 amino acids: CAWSVNTGYGYTF. CDR3 DNA sequence: TGTGCCTGGAGTGTTAACACAGGCTATGGCTACACCTTC.